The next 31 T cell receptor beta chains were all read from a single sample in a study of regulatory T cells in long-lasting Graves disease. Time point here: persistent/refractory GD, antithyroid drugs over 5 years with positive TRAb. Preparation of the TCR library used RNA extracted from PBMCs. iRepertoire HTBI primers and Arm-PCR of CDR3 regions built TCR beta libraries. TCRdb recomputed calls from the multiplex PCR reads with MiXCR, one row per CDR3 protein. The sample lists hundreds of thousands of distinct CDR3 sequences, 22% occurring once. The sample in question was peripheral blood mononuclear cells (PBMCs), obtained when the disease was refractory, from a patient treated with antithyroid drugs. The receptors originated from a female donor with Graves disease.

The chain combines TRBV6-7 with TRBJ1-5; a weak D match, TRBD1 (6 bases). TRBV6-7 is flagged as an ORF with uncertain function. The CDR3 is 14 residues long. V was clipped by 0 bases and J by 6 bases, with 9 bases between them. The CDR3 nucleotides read TGTGCCAGCAGTTACTCGAAAGGGGGTCAGCCCCAGCATTTT. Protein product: CASSYSKGGQPQHF.

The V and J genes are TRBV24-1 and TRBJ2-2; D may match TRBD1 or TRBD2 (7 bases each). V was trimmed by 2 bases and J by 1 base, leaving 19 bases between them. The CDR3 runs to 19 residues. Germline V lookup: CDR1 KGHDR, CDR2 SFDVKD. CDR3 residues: CATSDSGRGGSGNTGELFF. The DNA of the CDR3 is TGTGCCACCAGTGATTCCGGCAGGGGGGGGAGCGGGAACACCGGGGAGCTGTTTTTT.

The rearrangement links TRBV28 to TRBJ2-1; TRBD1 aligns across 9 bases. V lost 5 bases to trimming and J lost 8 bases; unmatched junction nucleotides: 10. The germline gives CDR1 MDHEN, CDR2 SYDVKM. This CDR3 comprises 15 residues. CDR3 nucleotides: TGTGCCAGCAGTGGGGACAGGGCAGGGTTCCATGAGCAGTTCTTC. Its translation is CASSGDRAGFHEQFF. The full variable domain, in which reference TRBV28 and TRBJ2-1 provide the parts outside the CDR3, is DVKVTQSSRYLVKRTGEKVFLECVQDMDHENMFWYRQDPGLGLRLIYFSYDVKMKEKGDIPEGYSVSREKKERFSLILESASTNQTSMYLCASSGDRAGFHEQFFGPGTRLTVL.

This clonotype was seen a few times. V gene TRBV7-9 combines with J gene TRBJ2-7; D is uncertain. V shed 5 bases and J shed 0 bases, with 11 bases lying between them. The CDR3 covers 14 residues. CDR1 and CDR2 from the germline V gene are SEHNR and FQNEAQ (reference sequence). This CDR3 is CASSENSGSYEQYF. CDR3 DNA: TGTGCCAGCAGCGAGAACAGTGGCTCCTACGAGCAGTACTTC.

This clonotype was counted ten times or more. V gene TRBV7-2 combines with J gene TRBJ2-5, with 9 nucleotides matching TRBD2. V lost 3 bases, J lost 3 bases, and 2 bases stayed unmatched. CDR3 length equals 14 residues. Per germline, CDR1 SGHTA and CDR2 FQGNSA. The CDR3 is CASSFGGGEETQYF. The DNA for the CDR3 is TGTGCCAGCAGCTTTGGCGGGGGGGAAGAGACCCAGTACTTC. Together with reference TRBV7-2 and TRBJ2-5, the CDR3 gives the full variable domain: GAGVSQSPSNKVTEKGKDVELRCDPISGHTALYWYRQSLGQGLEFLIYFQGNSAPDKSGLPSDRFSAERTGGSVSTLTIQRTQQEDSAVYLCASSFGGGEETQYFGPGTRLLVL.

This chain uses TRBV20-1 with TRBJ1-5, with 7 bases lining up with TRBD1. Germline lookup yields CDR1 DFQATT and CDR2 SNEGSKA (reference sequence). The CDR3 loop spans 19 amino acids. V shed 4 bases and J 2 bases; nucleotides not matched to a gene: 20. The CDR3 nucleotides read TGCAGTGCTACACAACCTCCACGGACAGGTTTAGTGCGCAATCAGCCCCAGCATTTT. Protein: CSATQPPRTGLVRNQPQHF.

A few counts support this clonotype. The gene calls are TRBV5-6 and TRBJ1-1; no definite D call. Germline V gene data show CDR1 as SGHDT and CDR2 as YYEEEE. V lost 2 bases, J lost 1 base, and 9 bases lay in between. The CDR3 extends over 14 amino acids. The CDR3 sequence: CASSFSNPNTEAFF. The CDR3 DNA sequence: TGTGCCAGCAGCTTTTCCAACCCGAACACTGAAGCTTTCTTT.

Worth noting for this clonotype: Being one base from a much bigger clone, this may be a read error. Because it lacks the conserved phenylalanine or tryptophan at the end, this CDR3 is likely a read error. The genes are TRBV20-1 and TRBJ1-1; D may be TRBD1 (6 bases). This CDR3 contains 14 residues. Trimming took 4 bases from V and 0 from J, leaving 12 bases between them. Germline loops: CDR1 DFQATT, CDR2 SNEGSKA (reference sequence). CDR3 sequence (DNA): TGCAGTGCTATTCCGACAGGTATGAACACTGAAGCTTTCTCT. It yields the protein CSAIPTGMNTEAFS.

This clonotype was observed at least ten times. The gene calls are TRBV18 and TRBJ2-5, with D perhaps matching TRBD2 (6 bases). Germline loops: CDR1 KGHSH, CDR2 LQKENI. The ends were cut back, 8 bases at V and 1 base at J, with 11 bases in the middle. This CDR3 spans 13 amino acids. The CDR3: CASSPGLQETQYF. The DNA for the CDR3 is TGTGCCAGCAGCCCGGGACTCCAAGAGACCCAGTACTTC. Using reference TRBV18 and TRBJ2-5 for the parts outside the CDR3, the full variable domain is NAGVMQNPRHLVRRRGQEARLRCSPMKGHSHVYWYRQLPEEGLKFMVYLQKENIIDESGMPKERFSAEFPKEGPSILRIQQVVRGDSAAYFCASSPGLQETQYFGPGTRLLVL.

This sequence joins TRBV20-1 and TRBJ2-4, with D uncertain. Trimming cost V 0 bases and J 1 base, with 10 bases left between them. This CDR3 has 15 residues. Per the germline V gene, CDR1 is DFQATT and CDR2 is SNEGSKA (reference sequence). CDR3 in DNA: TGCAGTGCTAGAGAAAGGGAAGGGGCCAAAAACATTCAGTACTTC. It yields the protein CSAREREGAKNIQYF.

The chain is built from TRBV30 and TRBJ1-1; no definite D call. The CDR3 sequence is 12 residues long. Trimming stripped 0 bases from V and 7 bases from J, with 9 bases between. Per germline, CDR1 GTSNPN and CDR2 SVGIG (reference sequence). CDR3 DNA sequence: TGTGCCTGGAGTGTGGGTTTTGGTGAAGCTTTCTTT. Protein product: CAWSVGFGEAFF.

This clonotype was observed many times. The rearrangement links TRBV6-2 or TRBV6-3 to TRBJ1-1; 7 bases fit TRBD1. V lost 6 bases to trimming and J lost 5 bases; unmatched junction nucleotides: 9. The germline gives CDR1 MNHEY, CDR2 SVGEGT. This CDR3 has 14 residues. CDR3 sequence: CASRTTGQGTEAFF. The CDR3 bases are TGTGCCAGCAGAACGACAGGGCAGGGTACTGAAGCTTTCTTT.

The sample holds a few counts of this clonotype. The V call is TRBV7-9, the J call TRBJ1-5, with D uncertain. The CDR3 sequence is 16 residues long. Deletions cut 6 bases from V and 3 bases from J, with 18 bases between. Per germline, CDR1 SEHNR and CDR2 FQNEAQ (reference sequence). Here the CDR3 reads CASRPWNYKDNQPQHF. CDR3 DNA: TGTGCCAGCAGGCCATGGAATTACAAGGACAATCAGCCCCAGCATTTT.

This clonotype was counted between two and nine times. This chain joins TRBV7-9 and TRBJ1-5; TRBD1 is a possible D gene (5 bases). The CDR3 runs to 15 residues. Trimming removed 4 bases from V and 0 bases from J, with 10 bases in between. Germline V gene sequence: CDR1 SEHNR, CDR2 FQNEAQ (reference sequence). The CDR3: CASSSSTDSNQPQHF. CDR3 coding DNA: TGTGCCAGCAGCTCATCGACAGATAGCAATCAGCCCCAGCATTTT. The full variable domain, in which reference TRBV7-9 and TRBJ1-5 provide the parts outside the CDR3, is DTGVSQNPRHKITKRGQNVTFRCDPISEHNRLYWYRQTLGQGPEFLTYFQNEAQLEKSRLLSDRFSAERPKGSFSTLEIQRTEQGDSAMYLCASSSSTDSNQPQHFGDGTRLSIL.

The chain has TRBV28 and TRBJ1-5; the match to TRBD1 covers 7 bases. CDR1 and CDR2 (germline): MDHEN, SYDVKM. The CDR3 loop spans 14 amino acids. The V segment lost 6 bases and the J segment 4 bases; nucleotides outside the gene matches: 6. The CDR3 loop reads CASRPDRANQPQHF. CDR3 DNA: TGTGCCAGCAGACCAGACAGGGCGAATCAGCCCCAGCATTTT.

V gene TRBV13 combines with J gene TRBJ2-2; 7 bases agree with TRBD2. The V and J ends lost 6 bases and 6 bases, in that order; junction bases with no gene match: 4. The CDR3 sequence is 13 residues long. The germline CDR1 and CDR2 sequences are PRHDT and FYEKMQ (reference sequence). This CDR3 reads CASSQTSAGELFF. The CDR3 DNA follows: TGTGCCAGCAGTCAAACTAGCGCCGGGGAGCTGTTTTTT.

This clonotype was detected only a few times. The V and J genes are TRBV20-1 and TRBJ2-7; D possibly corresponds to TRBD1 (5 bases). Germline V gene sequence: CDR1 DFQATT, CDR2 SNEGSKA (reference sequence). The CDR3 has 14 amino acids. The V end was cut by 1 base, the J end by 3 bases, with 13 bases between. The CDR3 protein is CSARVQGANYEQYF. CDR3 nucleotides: TGCAGTGCTAGAGTCCAAGGGGCAAACTACGAGCAGTACTTC.

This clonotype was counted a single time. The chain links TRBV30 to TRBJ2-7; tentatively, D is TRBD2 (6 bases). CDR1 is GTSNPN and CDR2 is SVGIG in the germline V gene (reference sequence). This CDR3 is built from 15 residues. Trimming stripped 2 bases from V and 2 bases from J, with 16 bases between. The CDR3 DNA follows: TGTGCCTGGAGTCCCGGGGGAAGCGGAGCCTACGAGCAGTACTTC. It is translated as CAWSPGGSGAYEQYF.

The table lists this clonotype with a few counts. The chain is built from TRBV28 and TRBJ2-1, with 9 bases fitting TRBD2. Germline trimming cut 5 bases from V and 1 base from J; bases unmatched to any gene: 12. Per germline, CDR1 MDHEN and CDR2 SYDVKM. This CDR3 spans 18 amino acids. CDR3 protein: CASSPTARLAVSYNEQFF. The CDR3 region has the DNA TGTGCCAGCAGTCCAACCGCTCGACTAGCGGTATCCTACAATGAGCAGTTCTTC.

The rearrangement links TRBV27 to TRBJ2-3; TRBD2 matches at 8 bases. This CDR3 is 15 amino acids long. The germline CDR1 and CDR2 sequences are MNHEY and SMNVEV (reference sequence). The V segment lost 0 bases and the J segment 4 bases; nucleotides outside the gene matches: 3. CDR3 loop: CASSLSAGDPDTQYF. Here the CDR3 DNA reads TGTGCCAGCAGTTTATCAGCGGGAGACCCAGATACGCAGTATTTT.

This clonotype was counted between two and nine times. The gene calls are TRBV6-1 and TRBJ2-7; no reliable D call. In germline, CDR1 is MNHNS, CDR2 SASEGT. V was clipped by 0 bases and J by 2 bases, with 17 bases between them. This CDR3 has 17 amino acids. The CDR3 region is CASSEARSGTATYEQYF. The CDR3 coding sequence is TGTGCCAGCAGTGAAGCGAGATCCGGAACGGCGACCTACGAGCAGTACTTC.

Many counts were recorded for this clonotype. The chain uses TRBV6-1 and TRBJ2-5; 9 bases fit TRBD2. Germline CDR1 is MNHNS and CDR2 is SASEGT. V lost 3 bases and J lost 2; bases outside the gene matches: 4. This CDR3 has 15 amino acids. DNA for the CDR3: TGTGCCAGCAGTGATAGCGGGAGTCCTCAAGAGACCCAGTACTTC. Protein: CASSDSGSPQETQYF.

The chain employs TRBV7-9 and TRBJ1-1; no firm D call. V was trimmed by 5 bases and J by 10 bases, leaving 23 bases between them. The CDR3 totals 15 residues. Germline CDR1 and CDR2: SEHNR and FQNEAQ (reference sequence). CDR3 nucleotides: TGTGCCAGCAGCCCCCTCCCCGACCAGGCCGGCGGAGCTTTCTTT. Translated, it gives CASSPLPDQAGGAFF.

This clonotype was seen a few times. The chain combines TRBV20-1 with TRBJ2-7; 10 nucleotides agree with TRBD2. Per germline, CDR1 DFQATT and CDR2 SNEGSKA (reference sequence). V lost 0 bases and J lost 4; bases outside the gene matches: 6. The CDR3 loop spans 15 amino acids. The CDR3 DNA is TGCAGTGCTAGAGATAAAACTAGCGGGAAGTACGAGCAGTACTTC. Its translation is CSARDKTSGKYEQYF.

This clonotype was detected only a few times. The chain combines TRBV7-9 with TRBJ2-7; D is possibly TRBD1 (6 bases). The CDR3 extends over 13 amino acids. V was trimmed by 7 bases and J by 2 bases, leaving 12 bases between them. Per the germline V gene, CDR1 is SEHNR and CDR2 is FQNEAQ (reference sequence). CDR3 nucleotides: TGTGCCAGCACCCCGGGACATCCCTACGAGCAGTACTTC. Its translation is CASTPGHPYEQYF.

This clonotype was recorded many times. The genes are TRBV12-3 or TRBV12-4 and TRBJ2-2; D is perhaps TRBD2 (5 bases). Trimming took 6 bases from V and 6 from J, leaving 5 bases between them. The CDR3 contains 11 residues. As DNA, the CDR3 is TGTGCCAGCAGGAGGGCCGGGGAGCTGTTTTTT. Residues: CASRRAGELFF.

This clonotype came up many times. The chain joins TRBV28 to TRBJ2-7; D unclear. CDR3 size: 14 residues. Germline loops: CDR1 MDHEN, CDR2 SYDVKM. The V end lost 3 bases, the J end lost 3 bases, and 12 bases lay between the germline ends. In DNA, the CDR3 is TGTGCCAGCAGTTTTGGGTGGCCCCTCTACGAGCAGTACTTC. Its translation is CASSFGWPLYEQYF.

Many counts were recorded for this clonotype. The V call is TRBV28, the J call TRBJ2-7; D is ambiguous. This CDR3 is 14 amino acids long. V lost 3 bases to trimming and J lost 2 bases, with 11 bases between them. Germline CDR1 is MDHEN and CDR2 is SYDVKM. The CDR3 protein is CASSFARAPYEQYF. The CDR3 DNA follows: TGTGCCAGCAGTTTCGCCCGGGCCCCCTACGAGCAGTACTTC.

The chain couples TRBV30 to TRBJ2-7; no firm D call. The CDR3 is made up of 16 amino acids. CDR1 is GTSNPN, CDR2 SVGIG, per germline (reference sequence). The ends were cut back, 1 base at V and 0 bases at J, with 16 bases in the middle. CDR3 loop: CAWSDGHLTPSYEQYF. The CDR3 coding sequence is TGTGCCTGGAGTGACGGCCACCTGACACCCTCCTACGAGCAGTACTTC. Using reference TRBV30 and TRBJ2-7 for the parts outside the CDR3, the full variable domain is SQTIHQWPATLVQPVGSPLSLECTVEGTSNPNLYWYRQAAGRGLQLLFYSVGIGQISSEVPQNLSASRPQDRQFILSSKKLLLSDSGFYLCAWSDGHLTPSYEQYFGPGTRLTVT.

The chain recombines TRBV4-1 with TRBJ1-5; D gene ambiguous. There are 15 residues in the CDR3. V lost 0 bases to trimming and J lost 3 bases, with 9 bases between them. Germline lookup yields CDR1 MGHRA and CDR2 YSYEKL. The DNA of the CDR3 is TGCGCCAGCAGCCAAGATCGGGTCGACAATCAGCCCCAGCATTTT. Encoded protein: CASSQDRVDNQPQHF.

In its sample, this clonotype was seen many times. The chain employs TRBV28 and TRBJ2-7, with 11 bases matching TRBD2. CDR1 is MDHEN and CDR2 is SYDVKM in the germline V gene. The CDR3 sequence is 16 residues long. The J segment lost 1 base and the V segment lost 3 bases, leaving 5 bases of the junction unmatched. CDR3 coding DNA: TGTGCCAGCAGTTTTGTTTTAGCGGGAGGGTCCTACGAGCAGTACTTC. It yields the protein CASSFVLAGGSYEQYF.